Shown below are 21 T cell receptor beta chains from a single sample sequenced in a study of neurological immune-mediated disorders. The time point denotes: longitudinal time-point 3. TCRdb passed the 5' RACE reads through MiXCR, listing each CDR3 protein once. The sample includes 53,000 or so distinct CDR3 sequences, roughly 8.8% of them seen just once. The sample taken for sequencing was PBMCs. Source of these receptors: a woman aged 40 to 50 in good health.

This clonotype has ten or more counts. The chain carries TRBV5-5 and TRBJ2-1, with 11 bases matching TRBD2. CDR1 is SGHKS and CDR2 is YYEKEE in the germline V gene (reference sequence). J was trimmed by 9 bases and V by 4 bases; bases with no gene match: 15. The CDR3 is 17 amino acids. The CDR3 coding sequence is TGTGCCAGCAGCCGGACGCTAGCGGGGGGCGCGGACGCTGAGCAGTTCTTC. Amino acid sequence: CASSRTLAGGADAEQFF. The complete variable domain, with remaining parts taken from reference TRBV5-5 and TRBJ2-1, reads DAGVTQSPTHLIKTRGQQVTLRCSPISGHKSVSWYQQVLGQGPQFIFQYYEKEERGRGNFPDRFSARQFPNYSSELNVNALLLGDSALYLCASSRTLAGGADAEQFFGPGTRLTVL.

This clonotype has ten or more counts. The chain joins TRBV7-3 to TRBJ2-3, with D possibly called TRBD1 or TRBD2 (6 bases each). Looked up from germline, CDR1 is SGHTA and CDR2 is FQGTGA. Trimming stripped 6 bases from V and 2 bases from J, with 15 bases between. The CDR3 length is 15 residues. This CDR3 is CASSHLGGVTDTQYF. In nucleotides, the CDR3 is TGTGCCAGCAGTCACCTGGGGGGCGTCACAGATACGCAGTATTTT.

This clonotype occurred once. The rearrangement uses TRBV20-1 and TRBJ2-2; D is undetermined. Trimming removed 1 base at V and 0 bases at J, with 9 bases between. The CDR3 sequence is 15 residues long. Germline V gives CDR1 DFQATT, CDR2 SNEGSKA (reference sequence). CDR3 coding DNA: TGCAGTGCTAGAGTGGGCGGCGCGAACACCGGGGAGCTGTTTTTT. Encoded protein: CSARVGGANTGELFF.

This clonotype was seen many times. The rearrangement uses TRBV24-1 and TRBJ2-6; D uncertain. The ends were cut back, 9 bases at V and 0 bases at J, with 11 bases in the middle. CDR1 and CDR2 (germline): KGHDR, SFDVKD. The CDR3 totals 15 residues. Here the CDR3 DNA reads TGTGCCACCGGTGCAGGCTTCTCTGGGGCCAACGTCCTGACTTTC. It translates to CATGAGFSGANVLTF.

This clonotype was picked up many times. CDR3 sequence reads: CSARGTSGSPRGFEQYF. DNA of the CDR3: TGCAGTGCTAGGGGGACTAGCGGGAGCCCGAGGGGGTTCGAGCAGTACTTC. The chain combines TRBV20-1 with TRBJ2-7; 14 nucleotides match TRBD2. Germline V lookup: CDR1 DFQATT, CDR2 SNEGSKA (reference sequence). Losses at the gene ends were 3 bases for V and 6 bases for J; bases not matched to a gene: 13. This CDR3 has 17 amino acids.

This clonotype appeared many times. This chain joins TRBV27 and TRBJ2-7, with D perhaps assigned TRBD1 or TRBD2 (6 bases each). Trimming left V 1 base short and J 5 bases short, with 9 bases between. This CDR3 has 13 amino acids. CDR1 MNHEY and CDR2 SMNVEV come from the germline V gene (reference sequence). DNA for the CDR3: TGTGCCAGCAGTTTATTGGGGGGCCACGAGCAGTACTTC. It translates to CASSLLGGHEQYF.

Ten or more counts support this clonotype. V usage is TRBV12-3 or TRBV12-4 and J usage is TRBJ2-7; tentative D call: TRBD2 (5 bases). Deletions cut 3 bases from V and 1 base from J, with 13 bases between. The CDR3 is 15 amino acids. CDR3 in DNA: TGTGCCAGCAGTTTTGGCTTCGAGGGTTCCTACGAGCAGTACTTC. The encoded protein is CASSFGFEGSYEQYF.

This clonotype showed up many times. The CDR3 DNA reads as TGTGCCAGCAGCTTAGCAGGGGTCTACGAGCAGTACTTC. Translated, it gives CASSLAGVYEQYF. The chain is built from TRBV7-8 and TRBJ2-7; D perhaps matches TRBD1 (5 bases). Germline V gives CDR1 SGHVS, CDR2 FQNEAQ. Trimming pared 0 bases from V and 3 bases from J, leaving 6 bases between. The CDR3 runs to 13 residues.

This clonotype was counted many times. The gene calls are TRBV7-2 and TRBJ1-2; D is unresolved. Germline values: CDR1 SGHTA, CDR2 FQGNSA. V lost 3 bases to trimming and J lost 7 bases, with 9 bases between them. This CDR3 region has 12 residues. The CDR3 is CASSFPSLGYTF. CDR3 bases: TGTGCCAGCAGCTTTCCCTCCCTTGGCTACACCTTC.

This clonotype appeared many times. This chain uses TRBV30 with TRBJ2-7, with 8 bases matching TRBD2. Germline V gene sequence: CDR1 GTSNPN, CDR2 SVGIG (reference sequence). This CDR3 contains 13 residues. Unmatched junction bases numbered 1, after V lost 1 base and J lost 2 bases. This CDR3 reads CAWSEGLAYEQYF. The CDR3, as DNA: TGTGCCTGGAGTGAGGGACTAGCCTACGAGCAGTACTTC.

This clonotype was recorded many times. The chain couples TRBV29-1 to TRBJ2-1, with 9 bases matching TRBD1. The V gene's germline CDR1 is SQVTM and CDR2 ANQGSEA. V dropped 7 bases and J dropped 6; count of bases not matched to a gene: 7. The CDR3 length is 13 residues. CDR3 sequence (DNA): TGCAGCGGAGGCGGGACAGGGCCCAATGAGCAGTTCTTC. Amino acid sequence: CSGGGTGPNEQFF.

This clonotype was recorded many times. CDR3 region: CASTGLAVNNEQFF. DNA for the CDR3: TGTGCCAGCACCGGACTAGCGGTGAACAATGAGCAGTTCTTC. The chain employs TRBV28 and TRBJ2-1; TRBD2 agrees at 10 bases. CDR3 length equals 14 residues. Germline V CDR1 and CDR2: MDHEN, SYDVKM. The junction had 5 bases not matched to a gene; V was cut back by 7 bases and J by 5 bases.

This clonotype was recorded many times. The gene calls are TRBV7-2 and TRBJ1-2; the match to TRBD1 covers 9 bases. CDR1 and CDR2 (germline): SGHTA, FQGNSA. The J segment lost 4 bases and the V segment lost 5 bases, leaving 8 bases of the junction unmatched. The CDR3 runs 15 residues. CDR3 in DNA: TGTGCCAGCAGCGTACAGGGGGCGGACTCCTATGGCTACACCTTC. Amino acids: CASSVQGADSYGYTF. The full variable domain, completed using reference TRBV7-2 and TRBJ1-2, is GAGVSQSPSNKVTEKGKDVELRCDPISGHTALYWYRQSLGQGLEFLIYFQGNSAPDKSGLPSDRFSAERTGGSVSTLTIQRTQQEDSAVYLCASSVQGADSYGYTFGSGTRLTVV.

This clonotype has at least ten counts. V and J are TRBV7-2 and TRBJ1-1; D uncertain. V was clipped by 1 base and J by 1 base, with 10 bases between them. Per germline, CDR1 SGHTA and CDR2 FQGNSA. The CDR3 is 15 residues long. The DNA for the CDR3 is TGTGCCAGCAGCTTAGTCGGCAGATCGAACACTGAAGCTTTCTTT. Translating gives CASSLVGRSNTEAFF.

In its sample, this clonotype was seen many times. Written as DNA, the CDR3 is TGTGCCAGCAGTCCGCGGGGGGTGACCCAGTACTTC. This encodes CASSPRGVTQYF. The chain recombines TRBV12-3 or TRBV12-4 with TRBJ2-5; 8 nucleotides agree with TRBD2. The CDR3 has 12 amino acids. V lost 5 bases and J lost 7; bases outside the gene matches: 3.

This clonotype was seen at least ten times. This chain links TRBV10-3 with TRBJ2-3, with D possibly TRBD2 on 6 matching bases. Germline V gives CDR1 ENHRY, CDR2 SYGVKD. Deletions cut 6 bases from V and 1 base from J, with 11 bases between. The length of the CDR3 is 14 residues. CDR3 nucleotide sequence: TGTGCCATCAGCTCCACGGGGGGCACAGATACGCAGTATTTT. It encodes CAISSTGGTDTQYF.

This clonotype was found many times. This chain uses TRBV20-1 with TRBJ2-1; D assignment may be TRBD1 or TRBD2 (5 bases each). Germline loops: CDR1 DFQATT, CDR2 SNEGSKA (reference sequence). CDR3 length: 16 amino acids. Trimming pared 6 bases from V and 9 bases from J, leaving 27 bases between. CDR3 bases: TGCAGTGCGAGAACGACTGGCAGAGGGGCCCTTGGTGAGCAGTTCTTC. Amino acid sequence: CSARTTGRGALGEQFF.

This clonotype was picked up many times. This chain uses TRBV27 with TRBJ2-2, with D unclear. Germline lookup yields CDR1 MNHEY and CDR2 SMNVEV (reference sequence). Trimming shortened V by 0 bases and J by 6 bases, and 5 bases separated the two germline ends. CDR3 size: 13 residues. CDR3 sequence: CASSLSLSGELFF. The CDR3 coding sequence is TGTGCCAGCAGTTTATCGTTGTCCGGGGAGCTGTTTTTT.

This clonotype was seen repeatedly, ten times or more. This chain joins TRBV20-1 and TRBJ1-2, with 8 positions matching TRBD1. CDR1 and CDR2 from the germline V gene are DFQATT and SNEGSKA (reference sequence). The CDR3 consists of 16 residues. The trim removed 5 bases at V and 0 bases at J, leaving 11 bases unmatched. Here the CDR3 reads CSADGTGLISNYGYTF. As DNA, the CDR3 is TGCAGTGCTGATGGGACAGGACTTATCTCTAACTATGGCTACACCTTC.

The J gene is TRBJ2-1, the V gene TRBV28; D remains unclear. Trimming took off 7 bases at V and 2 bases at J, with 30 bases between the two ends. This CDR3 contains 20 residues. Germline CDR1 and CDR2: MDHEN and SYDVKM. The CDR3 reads CASIPPFSNPDGATYNEQFF. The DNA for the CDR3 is TGTGCCAGCATCCCACCATTCTCCAACCCCGATGGAGCGACCTACAATGAGCAGTTCTTC.

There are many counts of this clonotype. CDR3 bases: TGTGCCAGCAGTTTACGGGGGGGGGCTGATTCCGGGGAGCTGTTTTTT. Amino acid sequence: CASSLRGGADSGELFF. V usage is TRBV12-3 or TRBV12-4 and J usage is TRBJ2-2, with TRBD2 matching 8 bases. V shed 2 bases, J shed 6 bases, and the junction held 8 bases outside the gene matches. The CDR3 is made up of 16 amino acids.